Below are 24 T cell receptor beta chains sequenced from a single sample in a study of liver allograft versus peripheral blood T cells (dated by TCRdb to between 2020 and 2021). In terms of the full investigation: T cell receptor repertoires present within transplanted livers were compared with repertoires in the peripheral blood of liver transplant recipients.

Sequenced using an Illumina MiSeq. The public reads were reprocessed in TCRdb via fastp at Q25 and MiXCR, keeping in-frame beta chains. Every distinct CDR3 protein forms one entry, paired with its most common genes and DNA. A total of around 16,000 distinct CDR3 sequences appear in this sample, approximately 20% of them only once. Roughly 13% of the sample rests with the top ten. All receptors come from a human patient who had a liver transplant. Post transplant, some T cells may arise from the graft donor.

This clonotype occurred a few times. The chain combines TRBV6-2 or TRBV6-3 with TRBJ1-2, with a tentative D call TRBD1 (5 bases). The ends were cut back, 7 bases at V and 2 bases at J, with 14 bases in the middle. This CDR3 has 14 amino acids. Germline V gene data show CDR1 as MNHEY and CDR2 as SVGEGT. CDR3 residues: CASTSGQVNYGYTF. CDR3 in DNA: TGTGCCAGCACCTCGGGGCAGGTGAACTATGGCTACACCTTC.

The CDR3 region has the DNA TGTGCCAGCTCACCACCGAACAGGGGGTACAACTATGGCTACACCTTC. The encoded protein is CASSPPNRGYNYGYTF. The V call is TRBV18, the J call TRBJ1-2; 8 nucleotides agree with TRBD1. Unmatched junction bases numbered 5, after V lost 0 bases and J lost 2 bases. Germline values: CDR1 KGHSH, CDR2 LQKENI. There are 16 residues in the CDR3.

This clonotype turned up a few times. The chain uses TRBV6-6 and TRBJ2-7; 12 bases agree with TRBD1. Unmatched junction bases numbered 5, after V lost 7 bases and J lost 4 bases. The CDR3 covers 14 residues. CDR1 is MNHNY, CDR2 SVGAGI, per germline (reference sequence). The CDR3 here is CASKRDRGLYEQYF. In nucleotides, the CDR3 is TGTGCCAGCAAGAGGGACAGGGGGCTTTACGAGCAGTACTTC.

Sample share makes this clonotype medium-sized. The chain carries TRBV19 and TRBJ2-2; 7 positions agree with TRBD1. The V and J ends lost 4 bases and 5 bases, in that order; junction bases with no gene match: 10. CDR1 is LNHDA, CDR2 SQIVND, per germline (reference sequence). The length of the CDR3 is 16 residues. CDR3 region: CASSRGQRRATGELFF. Here the CDR3 DNA reads TGTGCCAGTAGTAGGGGACAGCGGCGAGCAACCGGGGAGCTGTTTTTT. The whole variable domain, remainder taken from reference TRBV19 and TRBJ2-2, is DGGITQSPKYLFRKEGQNVTLSCEQNLNHDAMYWYRQDPGQGLRLIYYSQIVNDFQKGDIAEGYSVSREKKESFPLTVTSAQKNPTAFYLCASSRGQRRATGELFFGEGSRLTVL.

This clonotype appeared many times. The chain has TRBV20-1 and TRBJ2-1, with a weak D call TRBD2 (5 bases). Trimming shortened V by 1 base and J by 0 bases, and 10 bases separated the two germline ends. This CDR3 is built from 15 residues. Germline assignment: CDR1 DFQATT and CDR2 SNEGSKA (reference sequence). The chain's CDR3 is CSARVGSNSYNEQFF. CDR3 DNA: TGCAGTGCTAGAGTGGGGAGCAACTCCTACAATGAGCAGTTCTTC.

The chain links TRBV30 to TRBJ2-7; D is possibly TRBD1 (5 bases). The germline V gene encodes CDR1 GTSNPN and CDR2 SVGIG (reference sequence). The V end was cut by 2 bases, the J end by 0 bases, with 8 bases between. The length of the CDR3 is 13 residues. DNA for the CDR3: TGTGCCTGGAGTACAGGCAGCTCCTACGAGCAGTACTTC. Amino acid sequence: CAWSTGSSYEQYF.

The DNA of the CDR3 is TGTGCCAGCAGTTTTTCGGTTGGGGAGACCCAGTACTTC. Protein: CASSFSVGETQYF. The chain has TRBV28 and TRBJ2-5; D is undetermined. Germline-derived CDR1 and CDR2 are MDHEN and SYDVKM. V dropped 3 bases and J dropped 5 bases, with 10 bases sitting between them. The CDR3 contains 13 residues.

This clonotype was counted at least ten times. As DNA, the CDR3 is TGTGCCACCAGTGATTTCACCGGGGAGCTGTTTTTT. Protein product: CATSDFTGELFF. V and J are TRBV24-1 and TRBJ2-2; D uncertain. The CDR3 extends over 12 amino acids. Trimming removed 1 base at V and 4 bases at J, with 0 bases between. Germline CDR1 KGHDR, CDR2 SFDVKD.

This clonotype was seen only a few times. The genes are TRBV6-5 and TRBJ2-3, with D perhaps given as TRBD1 or TRBD2 (5 bases each). The CDR3 is 16 amino acids. V was shortened by 2 bases and J by 4 bases, with 16 bases between the two germline ends. Germline V gives CDR1 MNHEY, CDR2 SVGAGI. The CDR3 region has the DNA TGTGCCAGCAGTTACGGTGGACTGGTGGGGCCAGATACGCAGTATTTT. The encoded protein is CASSYGGLVGPDTQYF.

This clonotype has only a few counts. J is TRBJ1-4 and V is TRBV9; tentatively, D is TRBD1 (6 bases). CDR1 is SGDLS and CDR2 is YYNGEE in the germline V gene. Trimming pared 0 bases from V and 3 bases from J, leaving 6 bases between. The CDR3 extends over 14 amino acids. CDR3 bases: TGTGCCAGCAGCGTAGGGACAGCTAATGAAAAACTGTTTTTT. Encoded protein: CASSVGTANEKLFF.

This clonotype has just a few counts. The V gene is TRBV12-3 or TRBV12-4, the J gene TRBJ1-2; D ambiguous. The length of the CDR3 is 12 residues. V lost 2 bases and J 6 bases, leaving 7 bases between the germline ends. CDR3 sequence: CASSLKLHGYTF. CDR3 sequence (DNA): TGTGCCAGCAGTTTAAAGCTCCATGGCTACACCTTC.

V and J are TRBV7-9 and TRBJ2-3; no clear D gene. The germline V gene encodes CDR1 SEHNR and CDR2 FQNEAQ (reference sequence). CDR3 size: 11 residues. V was shortened by 2 bases and J by 3 bases, with 0 bases between the two germline ends. In DNA, the CDR3 is TGTGCCAGCAGCTTAACAGATACGCAGTATTTT. Residues: CASSLTDTQYF.

There are a few counts of this clonotype. The chain carries TRBV5-5 and TRBJ2-1; TRBD2 matches at 10 bases. The CDR3 contains 15 residues. Germline loops: CDR1 SGHKS, CDR2 YYEKEE (reference sequence). The junction had 7 bases not matched to a gene; V was cut back by 5 bases and J by 5 bases. The CDR3, as DNA: TGTGCCAGCAGTCCCCTAGCGGGAGTTGACAATGAGCAGTTCTTC. It codes for CASSPLAGVDNEQFF.

The sample holds a few counts of this clonotype. This chain connects TRBV20-1 to TRBJ2-2, with unresolved D. The CDR3 runs to 14 residues. V lost 6 bases and J 9 bases, leaving 20 bases between the germline ends. Germline assignment: CDR1 DFQATT and CDR2 SNEGSKA (reference sequence). For the CDR3, the DNA is TGCAGTGCACCGCCGACCCTAGGCTCTAGGGAGCTGTTTTTT. Residues: CSAPPTLGSRELFF.

This clonotype was recorded many times. The chain recombines TRBV24-1 with TRBJ2-1; 11 bases agree with TRBD2. This CDR3 is 15 amino acids long. Germline CDR1 is KGHDR and CDR2 is SFDVKD. With V trimmed by 5 bases and J by 7 bases, 6 bases remained unmatched. The CDR3 nucleotides read TGTGCCACCAGTGGTACTAGCGGGAGTGGAAATGAGCAGTTCTTC. It is translated as CATSGTSGSGNEQFF.

This clonotype showed up just a few times. This sequence joins TRBV19 and TRBJ2-5; TRBD1 agrees at 7 bases. The CDR3 length is 14 residues. Germline V lookup: CDR1 LNHDA, CDR2 SQIVND (reference sequence). The ends lost 5 bases at V and 2 bases at J; junction bases unmatched: 5. The CDR3 nucleotides read TGTGCCAGTAGTCGCCAGGGACAGCAAGAGACCCAGTACTTC. Its translation is CASSRQGQQETQYF.

In its sample, this clonotype is medium-sized. The chain has TRBV7-2 and TRBJ2-6; D is unresolved. Germline CDR1 SGHTA, CDR2 FQGNSA. V lost 3 bases to trimming and J lost 0 bases, with 6 bases between them. This CDR3 contains 15 residues. The CDR3 coding sequence is TGTGCCAGCAGCTTGAGACCCTCTGGGGCCAACGTCCTGACTTTC. Its protein is CASSLRPSGANVLTF. Filled out from reference TRBV7-2 and TRBJ2-6, the complete variable domain reads GAGVSQSPSNKVTEKGKDVELRCDPISGHTALYWYRQSLGQGLEFLIYFQGNSAPDKSGLPSDRFSAERTGGSVSTLTIQRTQQEDSAVYLCASSLRPSGANVLTFGAGSRLTVL.

The table lists this clonotype with many counts. V gene TRBV19 combines with J gene TRBJ2-1; 8 bases are a match to TRBD2. This CDR3 spans 14 amino acids. Trimming removed 7 bases from V and 7 bases from J; junction bases left unmatched: 9. Germline V gene sequence: CDR1 LNHDA, CDR2 SQIVND (reference sequence). As DNA, the CDR3 is TGTGCCAGTATTGATGGCGGGGGGATTAATGAGCAGTTCTTC. Protein sequence: CASIDGGGINEQFF.

This clonotype was observed many times. In nucleotides, the CDR3 is TGTGCCAGCCGAGGGACAGCCCAAGAGACCCAGTACTTC. Residues: CASRGTAQETQYF. The chain uses TRBV7-2 and TRBJ2-5, with 7 bases identical to TRBD1. Germline loops: CDR1 SGHTA, CDR2 FQGNSA. This CDR3 comprises 13 residues. V lost 8 bases, J lost 1 base, and 4 bases stayed unmatched. Supplemented by reference TRBV7-2 and TRBJ2-5, the full variable domain reads GAGVSQSPSNKVTEKGKDVELRCDPISGHTALYWYRQSLGQGLEFLIYFQGNSAPDKSGLPSDRFSAERTGGSVSTLTIQRTQQEDSAVYLCASRGTAQETQYFGPGTRLLVL.

This clonotype showed up many times. The V call is TRBV5-6, the J call TRBJ2-2, with 7 bases lining up with TRBD1. The trim removed 1 base at V and 4 bases at J, leaving 7 bases unmatched. The CDR3 runs to 16 residues. Germline CDR1 and CDR2: SGHDT and YYEEEE. The CDR3 sequence: CASSLSRQGFTGELFF. The CDR3 DNA sequence: TGTGCCAGCAGCTTGTCACGACAGGGATTCACCGGGGAGCTGTTTTTT.

This clonotype turned up a few times. The chain recombines TRBV7-2 with TRBJ2-4; 13 nucleotides line up with TRBD2. Germline values: CDR1 SGHTA, CDR2 FQGNSA. The CDR3 runs to 18 residues. V lost 3 bases to trimming and J lost 3 bases; unmatched junction nucleotides: 8. The CDR3 sequence is CASSFPGLAGSDKNIQYF. The CDR3 coding sequence is TGTGCCAGCAGCTTCCCGGGACTAGCGGGATCAGACAAAAACATTCAGTACTTC. The complete variable domain, with remaining parts taken from reference TRBV7-2 and TRBJ2-4, reads GAGVSQSPSNKVTEKGKDVELRCDPISGHTALYWYRQSLGQGLEFLIYFQGNSAPDKSGLPSDRFSAERTGGSVSTLTIQRTQQEDSAVYLCASSFPGLAGSDKNIQYFGAGTRLSVL.

This clonotype was observed a few times. The chain couples TRBV12-3 or TRBV12-4 to TRBJ1-1, with D maybe TRBD1 (5 bases). This CDR3 has 14 residues. V was shortened by 0 bases and J by 1 base, with 6 bases between the two germline ends. The CDR3 sequence: CASSLADTNTEAFF. CDR3 in DNA: TGTGCCAGCAGTTTAGCGGACACGAACACTGAAGCTTTCTTT.

The CDR3 DNA sequence: TGTGCCAGCAGCTTTTGGGCGGACTATAATTCACCCCTCCACTTT. It is translated as CASSFWADYNSPLHF. V gene TRBV7-2 combines with J gene TRBJ1-6; D is unclear. Germline V gives CDR1 SGHTA, CDR2 FQGNSA. The CDR3 loop spans 15 amino acids. The V gene lost 3 bases and the J gene lost 3 bases, with 9 bases spanning the gap.

This clonotype occurred a few times. The CDR3 reads CASSGTNEKLFF. The CDR3 region has the DNA TGTGCCAGCAGCGGTACTAATGAAAAACTGTTTTTT. The chain links TRBV5-6 to TRBJ1-4; no clear D gene. CDR3 length: 12 amino acids. Germline V gives CDR1 SGHDT, CDR2 YYEEEE. The ends were cut back, 4 bases at V and 2 bases at J, with 3 bases in the middle.